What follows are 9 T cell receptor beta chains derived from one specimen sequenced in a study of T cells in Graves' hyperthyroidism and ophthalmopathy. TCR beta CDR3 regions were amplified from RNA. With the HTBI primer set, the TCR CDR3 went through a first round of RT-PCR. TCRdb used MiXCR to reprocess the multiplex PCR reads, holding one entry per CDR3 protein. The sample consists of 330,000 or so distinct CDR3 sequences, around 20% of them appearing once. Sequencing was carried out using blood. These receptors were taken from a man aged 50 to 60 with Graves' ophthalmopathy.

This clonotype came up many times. The CDR3 coding sequence is TGCAGTGCTAGGGCGGGAGGTGTTCGCGAGCAGTACTTC. This encodes CSARAGGVREQYF. The rearrangement joins TRBV20-1 to TRBJ2-7; 8 bases are a match to TRBD2. CDR1 DFQATT and CDR2 SNEGSKA come from the germline V gene (reference sequence). V lost 3 bases and J lost 6; bases outside the gene matches: 7. There are 13 residues in the CDR3.

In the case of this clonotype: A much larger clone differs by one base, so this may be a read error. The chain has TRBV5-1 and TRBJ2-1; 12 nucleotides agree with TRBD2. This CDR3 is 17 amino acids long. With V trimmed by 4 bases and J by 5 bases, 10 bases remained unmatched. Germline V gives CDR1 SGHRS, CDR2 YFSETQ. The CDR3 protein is CASSEGLAGRAHNEQFF. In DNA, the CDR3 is TGCGCCAGCAGCGAGGGACTAGCGGGCCGGGCCCACAATGAGCAGTTCTTC.

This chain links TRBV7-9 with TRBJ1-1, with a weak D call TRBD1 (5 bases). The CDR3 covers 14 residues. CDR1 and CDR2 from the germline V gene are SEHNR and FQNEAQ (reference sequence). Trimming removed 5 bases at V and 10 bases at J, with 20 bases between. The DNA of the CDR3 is TGTGCCAGCAGCGGGACGGGCAGGGCGGGGCGAGCTTTCTTT. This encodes CASSGTGRAGRAFF. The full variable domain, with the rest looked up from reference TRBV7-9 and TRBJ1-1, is DTGVSQNPRHKITKRGQNVTFRCDPISEHNRLYWYRQTLGQGPEFLTYFQNEAQLEKSRLLSDRFSAERPKGSFSTLEIQRTEQGDSAMYLCASSGTGRAGRAFFGQGTRLTVV.

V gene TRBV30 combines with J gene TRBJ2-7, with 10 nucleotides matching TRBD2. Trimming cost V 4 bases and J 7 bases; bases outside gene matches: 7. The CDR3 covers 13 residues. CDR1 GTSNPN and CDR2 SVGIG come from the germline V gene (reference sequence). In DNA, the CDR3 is TGTGCCTGGACTAGCGGGAGTCGTTATGAGCAGTACTTC. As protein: CAWTSGSRYEQYF. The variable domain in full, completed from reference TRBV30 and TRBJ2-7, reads SQTIHQWPATLVQPVGSPLSLECTVEGTSNPNLYWYRQAAGRGLQLLFYSVGIGQISSEVPQNLSASRPQDRQFILSSKKLLLSDSGFYLCAWTSGSRYEQYFGPGTRLTVT.

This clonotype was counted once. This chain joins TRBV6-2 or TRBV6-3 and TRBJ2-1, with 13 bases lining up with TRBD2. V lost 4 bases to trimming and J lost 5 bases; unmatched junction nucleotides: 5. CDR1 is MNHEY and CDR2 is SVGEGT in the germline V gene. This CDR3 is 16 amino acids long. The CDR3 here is CASSSLLAGGDNEQFF. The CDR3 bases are TGTGCCAGCAGTTCGCTACTAGCGGGAGGGGACAATGAGCAGTTCTTC.

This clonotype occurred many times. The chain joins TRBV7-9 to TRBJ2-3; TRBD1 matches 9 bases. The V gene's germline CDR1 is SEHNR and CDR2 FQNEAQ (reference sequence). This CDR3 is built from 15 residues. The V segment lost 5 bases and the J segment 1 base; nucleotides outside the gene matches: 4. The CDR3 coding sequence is TGTGCCAGCAGCGCACGGGACAGGGGCACAGATACGCAGTATTTT. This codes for CASSARDRGTDTQYF. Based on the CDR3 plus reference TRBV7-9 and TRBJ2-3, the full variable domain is DTGVSQNPRHKITKRGQNVTFRCDPISEHNRLYWYRQTLGQGPEFLTYFQNEAQLEKSRLLSDRFSAERPKGSFSTLEIQRTEQGDSAMYLCASSARDRGTDTQYFGPGTRLTVL.

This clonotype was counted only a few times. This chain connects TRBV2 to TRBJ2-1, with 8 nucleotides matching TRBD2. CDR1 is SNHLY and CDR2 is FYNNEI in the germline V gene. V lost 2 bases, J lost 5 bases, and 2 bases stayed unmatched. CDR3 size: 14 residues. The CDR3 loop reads CASSELAGHNEQFF. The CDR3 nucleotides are TGTGCCAGCAGTGAACTAGCGGGCCACAATGAGCAGTTCTTC.

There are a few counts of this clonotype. CDR3 nucleotide sequence: TGTGCCAGCAGCCCTACTCCCAACAACGAGCAGTACTTC. Translated, it gives CASSPTPNNEQYF. The V and J genes are TRBV6-1 and TRBJ2-7, with D unresolved. The V end was cut by 6 bases, the J end by 5 bases, with 14 bases between. This CDR3 has 13 residues. Looked up from germline, CDR1 is MNHNS and CDR2 is SASEGT.

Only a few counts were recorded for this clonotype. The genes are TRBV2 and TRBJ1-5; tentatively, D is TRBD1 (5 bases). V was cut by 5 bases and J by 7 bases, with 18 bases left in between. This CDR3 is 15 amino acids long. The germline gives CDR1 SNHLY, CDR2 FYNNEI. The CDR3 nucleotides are TGTGCCAGCAGTTTGCGGGAGTGGGGGGAGCAGCCCCAGCATTTT. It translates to CASSLREWGEQPQHF.